A single sample is the source of the 28 T cell receptor beta chains below, sequenced in a study of Graves' ophthalmopathy and Graves' hyperthyroidism. The TCR beta CDR3 regions underwent amplification from RNA transcripts. In the first round, RT-PCR was carried out with HTBI primers, and a multiplex PCR formed the second round. TCRdb processed the multiplex PCR reads anew with MiXCR; each CDR3 protein has one entry. Of 400,000 to 450,000 distinct CDR3 sequences in the sample, over 20% were seen once. Material for sequencing was peripheral blood. These receptor sequences come from a young woman with stable Graves' hyperthyroidism.

This clonotype was found a few times. The chain carries TRBV5-1 and TRBJ1-5; D is ambiguous. CDR3 length: 13 amino acids. CDR1 and CDR2 (germline): SGHRS, YFSETQ. Trimming shortened V by 1 base and J by 4 bases, and 6 bases separated the two germline ends. CDR3 sequence: CASSLMGNQPQHF. DNA for the CDR3: TGCGCCAGCAGCTTGATGGGGAATCAGCCCCAGCATTTT.

This clonotype was recorded many times. The V call is TRBV30, the J call TRBJ2-5; perhaps D is TRBD1 or TRBD2 (5 bases each). Germline loops: CDR1 GTSNPN, CDR2 SVGIG (reference sequence). The CDR3 covers 15 residues. Trimming took off 4 bases at V and 4 bases at J, with 19 bases between the two ends. The CDR3 coding sequence is TGTGCCTGGACGCGACCCCCCCCCGGGGCAGAGACCCAGTACTTC. Residues: CAWTRPPPGAETQYF.

The table lists this clonotype with many counts. The J gene is TRBJ1-2, the V gene TRBV3-1; D uncertain. The CDR3 extends over 14 amino acids. Germline values: CDR1 LGHDT, CDR2 YNNKEL (reference sequence). Trimming cost V 4 bases and J 5 bases, with 14 bases left between them. CDR3 nucleotide sequence: TGTGCCAGCAGCCCCCGTGAGCGTGTGTATGGCTACACCTTC. Translated, it gives CASSPRERVYGYTF. The full variable domain, completed using reference TRBV3-1 and TRBJ1-2, is DTAVSQTPKYLVTQMGNDKSIKCEQNLGHDTMYWYKQDSKKFLKIMFSYNNKELIINETVPNRFSPKSPDKAHLNLHINSLELGDSAVYFCASSPRERVYGYTFGSGTRLTVV.

The sample holds a few counts of this clonotype. V is TRBV11-2 and J is TRBJ1-6, with D maybe TRBD1 (6 bases). CDR3 size: 15 residues. The V end lost 1 base, the J end lost 13 bases, and 17 bases lay between the germline ends. Looked up from germline, CDR1 is SGHAT and CDR2 is FQNNGV. The CDR3 sequence: CASSLATGKMLPLHF. The CDR3 coding sequence is TGTGCCAGCAGCTTAGCCACAGGGAAAATGTTGCCCCTCCACTTT.

To note about this clonotype: A much larger clonotype is one base distant, so this may be a read error. A read error is likely, as this CDR3 ends without the conserved phenylalanine or tryptophan. CDR3 nucleotides: TGTGCCAGTAGTATAGCCCACGGATTGATGAACACCGGGGAGCTGTTTTAT. It encodes CASSIAHGLMNTGELFY. The chain couples TRBV19 to TRBJ2-2, with unresolved D. Germline V gives CDR1 LNHDA, CDR2 SQIVND (reference sequence). Trimming removed 1 base at V and 1 base at J, with 13 bases between. The CDR3 loop spans 17 amino acids.

This clonotype was detected many times. The chain uses TRBV6-2 or TRBV6-3 and TRBJ1-5; 8 nucleotides agree with TRBD1. CDR1 is MNHEY and CDR2 is SVGEGT in the germline V gene. V gave up 4 bases and J gave up 2 bases; unmatched junction bases: 16. The length of the CDR3 is 19 residues. In nucleotides, the CDR3 is TGTGCCAGCAGTTCCAAGATGACAGGGGTGTCTTTTGGCAATCAGCCCCAGCATTTT. This gives the protein CASSSKMTGVSFGNQPQHF.

This sequence joins TRBV9 and TRBJ2-5; D unclear. The CDR3 runs to 15 residues. CDR1 SGDLS and CDR2 YYNGEE come from the germline V gene. Trimming left V 0 bases short and J 2 bases short, with 11 bases between. CDR3 bases: TGTGCCAGCAGCGTAGGAGTAAGGGATCAAGAGACCCAGTACTTC. Protein product: CASSVGVRDQETQYF.

This clonotype was seen repeatedly, ten times or more. The chain is built from TRBV30 and TRBJ2-7; 12 bases align to TRBD1. CDR1 and CDR2 from the germline V gene are GTSNPN and SVGIG (reference sequence). The CDR3 has 14 residues. V trimming: 3 bases; J trimming: 7 bases; junction bases outside the gene matches: 7. CDR3 coding DNA: TGTGCCTGGAGGACCGGGACAGGGGGCTGGGAGCAGTACTTC. Translation: CAWRTGTGGWEQYF.

In this sample, this clonotype turned up many times. The chain couples TRBV27 to TRBJ1-1, with D maybe TRBD1 (5 bases). The germline V gene encodes CDR1 MNHEY and CDR2 SMNVEV (reference sequence). V lost 0 bases, J lost 5 bases, and 13 bases lay in between. The CDR3 consists of 15 residues. CDR3 sequence reads: CASSLSRGPWTEAFF. As DNA, the CDR3 is TGTGCCAGCAGTTTATCTAGGGGCCCCTGGACTGAAGCTTTCTTT.

At least ten counts were recorded for this clonotype. V gene TRBV11-2 combines with J gene TRBJ1-2; D perhaps matches TRBD1 (6 bases). CDR3 length: 14 residues. Trimming cost V 5 bases and J 3 bases, with 13 bases left between them. Germline V lookup: CDR1 SGHAT, CDR2 FQNNGV. The CDR3 sequence: CASSAIGQHYGYTF. The CDR3 DNA reads TGTGCCAGCAGCGCCATAGGACAGCACTATGGCTACACCTTC. Using reference TRBV11-2 and TRBJ1-2 for the parts outside the CDR3, the full variable domain is EAGVAQSPRYKIIEKRQSVAFWCNPISGHATLYWYQQILGQGPKLLIQFQNNGVVDDSQLPKDRFSAERLKGVDSTLKIQPAKLEDSAVYLCASSAIGQHYGYTFGSGTRLTVV.

The chain recombines TRBV6-1 with TRBJ1-2, with D hard to call. V was cut by 0 bases and J by 6 bases, with 11 bases left in between. The germline V gene has CDR1 MNHNS and CDR2 SASEGT. This CDR3 is built from 14 residues. The CDR3 is CASSEAFGEDGYTF. In nucleotides, the CDR3 is TGTGCCAGCAGTGAAGCGTTCGGGGAGGATGGCTACACCTTC.

This rearrangement joins TRBV5-1 to TRBJ1-6; D may be TRBD1 (5 bases). V was clipped by 4 bases and J by 1 base, with 9 bases between them. This CDR3 is built from 15 residues. Germline CDR1 reads SGHRS; CDR2 reads YFSETQ. Here the CDR3 reads CASSNRGSYNSPLHF. DNA for the CDR3: TGCGCCAGCAGCAACCGGGGGTCCTATAATTCACCCCTCCACTTT.

This clonotype has only a few counts. The CDR3 protein is CASSPGTNANYEQYF. CDR3 coding DNA: TGTGCCAGCTCACCCGGGACTAACGCGAATTACGAGCAGTACTTC. The gene calls are TRBV18 and TRBJ2-7, with 7 bases fitting TRBD2. V was pared by 3 bases and J by 4 bases, with 9 bases of the junction left unmatched. In germline, CDR1 is KGHSH, CDR2 LQKENI. The CDR3 covers 15 residues.

This clonotype came up many times. The junction does not match germline at one end; this may be a read error. The J gene is TRBJ2-4, the V gene TRBV28; D possibly corresponds to TRBD2 (5 bases). Looked up from germline, CDR1 is MDHEN and CDR2 is SYDVKM. The CDR3 extends over 14 amino acids. The CDR3 region has the DNA TGTGCCAGCAGGCTTCCCGGGGTCAAAAACATTAAGTACTTC. Translated, it gives CASRLPGVKNIKYF.

The chain employs TRBV6-5 and TRBJ1-3, with D possibly matching TRBD1 (5 bases). This CDR3 spans 15 amino acids. CDR1 and CDR2 from the germline V gene are MNHEY and SVGAGI. Trimming removed 2 bases at V and 4 bases at J, with 12 bases between. The CDR3 nucleotides are TGTGCCAGCAGTTACGCCCCAGGGTCCGGAAACACCATATATTTT. This translates into CASSYAPGSGNTIYF.

This clonotype was counted ten times or more. This sequence joins TRBV10-3 and TRBJ2-5; D not certain. Germline assignment: CDR1 ENHRY and CDR2 SYGVKD. Trimming cost V 8 bases and J 2 bases, with 12 bases left between them. The CDR3 length is 13 residues. The CDR3 DNA sequence: TGTGCCATCCAGGCTTCACCGCAAGAGACCCAGTACTTC. As protein: CAIQASPQETQYF.

This clonotype appeared many times. V usage is TRBV19 and J usage is TRBJ2-2, with D perhaps matching TRBD1 or TRBD2 (5 bases each). The CDR3 sequence is 13 residues long. Trimming removed 6 bases from V and 4 bases from J, with 9 bases in between. Germline V gene sequence: CDR1 LNHDA, CDR2 SQIVND (reference sequence). The CDR3 here is CASSPGSTGELFF. The CDR3, as DNA: TGTGCCAGTAGCCCAGGGAGCACCGGGGAGCTGTTTTTT.

This chain connects TRBV12-3 or TRBV12-4 to TRBJ1-2; no reliable D call. This CDR3 has 12 residues. Trimming took 5 bases from V and 3 from J, leaving 7 bases between them. The CDR3 coding sequence is TGTGCCAGCAGTCAGGAGTACTATGGCTACACCTTC. Translated, it gives CASSQEYYGYTF.

This clonotype came up many times. The V gene is TRBV12-3 or TRBV12-4, the J gene TRBJ2-5; D is ambiguous. Trimming took 3 bases from V and 5 from J, leaving 7 bases between them. The CDR3 loop spans 12 amino acids. Written as DNA, the CDR3 is TGTGCCAGCAGTTTCCTGAGCGAGACCCAGTACTTC. The encoded protein is CASSFLSETQYF.

Only a few counts were recorded for this clonotype. The chain couples TRBV6-1 to TRBJ2-5, with D possibly TRBD2 on 6 matching bases. Looked up from germline, CDR1 is MNHNS and CDR2 is SASEGT. Trimming pared 6 bases from V and 5 bases from J, leaving 16 bases between. This CDR3 has 14 residues. CDR3 DNA sequence: TGTGCCAGCAGCACGAGGCGGGGAAGTGAGACCCAGTACTTC. This encodes CASSTRRGSETQYF.

The chain couples TRBV6-5 to TRBJ1-5, with a weak D call TRBD1 (6 bases). The CDR3 consists of 16 residues. Trimming took off 2 bases at V and 0 bases at J, with 11 bases between the two ends. Germline V gene sequence: CDR1 MNHEY, CDR2 SVGAGI. The CDR3 loop reads CASSYVGQSSNQPQHF. CDR3 sequence (DNA): TGTGCCAGCAGTTACGTTGGACAGAGTAGCAATCAGCCCCAGCATTTT.

This clonotype appeared many times. One junction end does not reproduce the germline sequence, and a read error may be involved. The V call is TRBV20-1, the J call TRBJ1-2; D remains unclear. CDR1 is DFQATT, CDR2 SNEGSKA, per germline (reference sequence). The CDR3 length is 13 residues. DNA for the CDR3: TGCAGTGCTCGAGACCCCGCCTCCTATGGCTACACCTTC. This encodes CSARDPASYGYTF.

This clonotype appeared a single time. Written as DNA, the CDR3 is TGTGCCAGCAGTACGGGACTGAGGGGAAAGTCCTACGAGCAGTACTTC. This sequence encodes CASSTGLRGKSYEQYF. V gene TRBV27 combines with J gene TRBJ2-7; D is perhaps TRBD2 (6 bases). In germline, CDR1 is MNHEY, CDR2 SMNVEV (reference sequence). Between the trimmed V and J ends, which lost 5 bases and 1 base, there was a span of 18 bases. This CDR3 spans 16 amino acids.

The chain employs TRBV18 and TRBJ1-2; the match to TRBD1 covers 7 bases. With 5 bases clipped from V and 4 bases from J, the junction kept 7 bases outside the gene matches. This CDR3 spans 14 amino acids. Germline-derived CDR1 and CDR2 are KGHSH and LQKENI. The CDR3 nucleotides are TGTGCCAGCTCAAGTTCCCGGGACAGCTATGGCTACACCTTC. Protein: CASSSSRDSYGYTF.

This clonotype has a count of ten or more. This chain joins TRBV12-3 or TRBV12-4 and TRBJ1-2; a weak D match, TRBD1 (6 bases). With 7 bases removed from V and 5 bases from J, the gap between germline ends came to 20 bases. There are 15 residues in the CDR3. CDR3 nucleotide sequence: TGTGCCAGCACTATTGGGAGGGGGGCGTTTTATGGCTACACCTTC. Encoded protein: CASTIGRGAFYGYTF.

CDR3 DNA: TGTGCCAGCAGTCCACCCGGGACAGGGGGCCAGACCCAGTACTTC. This encodes CASSPPGTGGQTQYF. The V call is TRBV6-2 or TRBV6-3, the J call TRBJ2-5; TRBD1 matches at 12 bases. Unmatched junction bases numbered 7, after V lost 5 bases and J lost 6 bases. Germline-derived CDR1 and CDR2 are MNHEY and SVGEGT. The CDR3 consists of 15 residues.

This clonotype has just a few counts. V and J are TRBV4-1 and TRBJ1-5; no reliable D call. CDR3 length: 20 amino acids. Trimming stripped 0 bases from V and 2 bases from J, with 23 bases between. The germline V gene encodes CDR1 MGHRA and CDR2 YSYEKL. CDR3 nucleotides: TGCGCCAGCAGCCAAGAGTACCCAGGTCAAAGTAGCTTCGGCAATCAGCCCCAGCATTTT. This translates into CASSQEYPGQSSFGNQPQHF.

V gene TRBV19 combines with J gene TRBJ2-5, with 9 positions matching TRBD2. Germline V gene sequence: CDR1 LNHDA, CDR2 SQIVND (reference sequence). The CDR3 length is 14 residues. The trim removed 4 bases at V and 4 bases at J, leaving 4 bases unmatched. Here the CDR3 DNA reads TGTGCCAGTAGTAGCGGGGGGGGCGCAGAGACCCAGTACTTC. Translated: CASSSGGGAETQYF.